A single sample is the source of the 24 T cell receptor beta chains below, sequenced in a study of T cells after posttransplantation cyclophosphamide. The table came from immunoSEQ multiplex PCR; TCRdb's copy has only in-frame clones and leaves some out. The data contain 10,000 or so clones, roughly nine tenths of them singletons. The sample was memory CD4+ T cells sorted from PBMCs. These receptor sequences come from a woman aged 55-70 years in good health, CMV-negative, and a related stem cell transplant donor.

The V and J genes are TRBV27 and TRBJ2-5; 8 nucleotides agree with TRBD2. With 4 bases clipped from V and 4 bases from J, the junction kept 8 bases outside the gene matches. This CDR3 contains 15 residues. The germline V gene has CDR1 MNHEY and CDR2 SMNVEV (reference sequence). CDR3 protein: CASSSRGGRSETQYF. The CDR3 DNA is TGTGCCAGCAGTTCACGGGGGGGCCGGTCAGAGACCCAGTACTTC.

The rearrangement joins TRBV4-1 to TRBJ2-1; 7 bases agree with TRBD1. V dropped 6 bases and J dropped 1; count of bases not matched to a gene: 3. Germline V gene data show CDR1 as MGHRA and CDR2 as YSYEKL. The CDR3 is made up of 14 amino acids. CDR3 in DNA: TGCGCCAGCAGACGACAGGGTTCCTACAATGAGCAGTTCTTC. It codes for CASRRQGSYNEQFF.

This chain joins TRBV6-6 and TRBJ2-3, with TRBD1 matching over 12 bases. V lost 8 bases to trimming and J lost 2 bases; unmatched junction nucleotides: 5. This CDR3 is 15 amino acids long. CDR1 is MNHNY, CDR2 SVGAGI, per germline (reference sequence). The DNA for the CDR3 is TGTGCCAGCTACCGGGACAGGGGGCCCACAGATACGCAGTATTTT. This encodes CASYRDRGPTDTQYF.

This chain connects TRBV7-3 to TRBJ2-1; 8 bases map to TRBD1. The J segment lost 9 bases and the V segment lost 8 bases, leaving 12 bases of the junction unmatched. This CDR3 has 14 residues. CDR1 is SGHTA and CDR2 is FQGTGA in the germline V gene. The CDR3 DNA reads as TGTGCCAGCGCTGTGGGACAGGAGTGGGGTGAGCAGTTCTTC. It is translated as CASAVGQEWGEQFF.

The CDR3 here is CASSPLGREDGYTF. The CDR3 DNA reads as TGTGCCAGCAGCCCATTGGGCAGGGAAGACGGCTACACCTTC. The chain joins TRBV11-2 to TRBJ1-2, with D tentatively TRBD1 (5 bases). Germline values: CDR1 SGHAT, CDR2 FQNNGV. The CDR3 loop spans 14 amino acids. V lost 5 bases, J lost 8 bases, and 18 bases lay in between.

This chain uses TRBV5-5 with TRBJ1-2, with 7 bases identical to TRBD1. The CDR3 runs to 13 residues. V gave up 5 bases and J gave up 8 bases; unmatched junction bases: 9. CDR1 is SGHKS and CDR2 is YYEKEE in the germline V gene (reference sequence). CDR3 DNA: TGTGCCAGCAGGGAAACAGGGGCTGCCGGCTACACCTTC. The encoded protein is CASRETGAAGYTF.

This chain links TRBV28 with TRBJ1-4; 9 bases match TRBD1. V shed 6 bases and J 8 bases; nucleotides not matched to a gene: 7. Germline-derived CDR1 and CDR2 are MDHEN and SYDVKM. The CDR3 sequence is 14 residues long. In DNA, the CDR3 is TGTGCCAGCAGCCCGACAGGGGGGAGGGAAAAACTGTTTTTT. This encodes CASSPTGGREKLFF.

This clone was seen only once. The chain couples TRBV6-6 to TRBJ2-2, with D possibly being TRBD2 (5 bases). From germline, CDR1 is MNHNY and CDR2 SVGAGI (reference sequence). This CDR3 has 13 residues. V was pared by 6 bases and J by 2 bases, with 7 bases between. The CDR3 DNA sequence: TGTGCCAGCAGCCGGGGTAACACCGGGGAGCTGTTTTTT. It translates to CASSRGNTGELFF.

As regards this clone: An end of the junction does not agree with germline; a read error may underlie this. The gene calls are TRBV11-2 and TRBJ2-1; the D gene is possibly TRBD2 (6 bases). CDR3 length: 11 residues. The germline V gene has CDR1 SGHAT and CDR2 FQNNGV. CDR3 DNA: TGTGCCAGCAGCTCGAGTCGGGAGCTGTTCTTC. Protein product: CASSSSRELFF.

V and J are TRBV4-2 and TRBJ2-3; D is unresolved. The germline V gene encodes CDR1 LGHNA and CDR2 YNFKEQ. There are 15 residues in the CDR3. The V gene lost 3 bases and the J gene lost 4 bases, with 14 bases spanning the gap. This CDR3 is CASSQVTTRADTQYF. The CDR3 DNA follows: TGTGCCAGCAGCCAGGTGACGACTCGGGCAGATACGCAGTATTTT.

This chain connects TRBV7-2 to TRBJ2-3; 7 bases match TRBD2. The V gene's germline CDR1 is SGHTA and CDR2 FQGNSA. With 1 base clipped from V and 6 bases from J, the junction kept 7 bases outside the gene matches. The CDR3 extends over 15 amino acids. The CDR3 region is CASSLGEGPMDTQYF. CDR3 DNA: TGTGCCAGCAGCTTAGGGGAGGGACCTATGGATACGCAGTATTTT.

V is TRBV29-1 and J is TRBJ2-7; tentatively, D is TRBD2 (5 bases). CDR1 is SQVTM, CDR2 ANQGSEA, per germline. This CDR3 spans 13 amino acids. V gave up 7 bases and J gave up 2 bases, with 15 bases separating them. CDR3 region: CSGLAPPTYEQYF. The CDR3 coding sequence is TGCAGCGGGCTAGCCCCCCCAACCTACGAGCAGTACTTC.

The chain links TRBV7-8 to TRBJ2-5, with 8 bases identical to TRBD2. J was trimmed by 2 bases and V by 1 base; bases with no gene match: 3. CDR1 and CDR2 from the germline V gene are SGHVS and FQNEAQ. CDR3 size: 15 residues. The CDR3 region has the DNA TGTGCCAGCAGCTTAGGCCGGGGGGGACAAGAGACCCAGTACTTC. Translation gives CASSLGRGGQETQYF.

V gene TRBV19 combines with J gene TRBJ2-6; 7 positions agree with TRBD1. The CDR3 sequence is 16 residues long. CDR1 is LNHDA and CDR2 is SQIVND in the germline V gene (reference sequence). V lost 6 bases and J lost 0; bases outside the gene matches: 5. CDR3 sequence: CASSRDSSSGANVLTF. CDR3 in DNA: TGTGCCAGTAGCAGGGACAGTTCCTCTGGGGCCAACGTCCTGACTTTC.

The CDR3 loop reads CASIQLGRGTGELFF. CDR3 in DNA: TGTGCCAGCATCCAATTGGGGCGCGGCACCGGGGAGCTGTTTTTT. This sequence joins TRBV5-5 and TRBJ2-2, with D possibly being TRBD1 (5 bases). Trimming stripped 6 bases from V and 4 bases from J, with 16 bases between. Germline CDR1 reads SGHKS; CDR2 reads YYEKEE (reference sequence). This CDR3 is built from 15 residues.

The chain employs TRBV5-6 and TRBJ1-2; 10 nucleotides line up with TRBD1. CDR3 length: 14 amino acids. J gave up 7 bases and V 3 bases, and 6 bases lay outside the gene matches. CDR1 and CDR2 (germline): SGHDT, YYEEEE. Written as DNA, the CDR3 is TGTGCCAGCAGCTGGGGACAGGGGTACGGTGGCTACACCTTC. Its protein product is CASSWGQGYGGYTF. Full variable domain (outside the CDR3, taken from reference TRBV5-6 and TRBJ1-2): DAGVTQSPTHLIKTRGQQVTLRCSPKSGHDTVSWYQQALGQGPQFIFQYYEEEERQRGNFPDRFSGHQFPNYSSELNVNALLLGDSALYLCASSWGQGYGGYTFGSGTRLTVV.

CDR3 nucleotide sequence: TGTGCCAGCAGCTTTTATCTAGCGGGGGGCTACAATGAGCAGTTCTTC. Its protein is CASSFYLAGGYNEQFF. The rearrangement joins TRBV7-2 to TRBJ2-1, with TRBD2 matching 11 bases. The V segment lost 3 bases and the J segment 3 bases; nucleotides outside the gene matches: 4. In germline, CDR1 is SGHTA, CDR2 FQGNSA. CDR3 length: 16 amino acids.

The chain combines TRBV28 with TRBJ1-2, with 7 bases fitting TRBD1. The J segment lost 8 bases and the V segment lost 7 bases, leaving 10 bases of the junction unmatched. CDR1 MDHEN and CDR2 SYDVKM come from the germline V gene. CDR3 length equals 13 residues. As DNA, the CDR3 is TGTGCCAGCACCATAAAGGGGGCGGTAGGCTACACCTTC. Protein product: CASTIKGAVGYTF.

This sequence joins TRBV6-5 and TRBJ1-5, with 11 bases matching TRBD1. The CDR3 loop spans 16 amino acids. In germline, CDR1 is MNHEY, CDR2 SVGAGI. Unmatched junction bases numbered 6, after V lost 4 bases and J lost 4 bases. CDR3 bases: TGTGCCAGCAGTTCCGCCGGGACAGGGGGAAATCAGCCCCAGCATTTT. This sequence encodes CASSSAGTGGNQPQHF.

The chain uses TRBV7-2 and TRBJ1-5; TRBD1 is a possible D gene (5 bases). The germline gives CDR1 SGHTA, CDR2 FQGNSA. The V end was cut by 1 base, the J end by 7 bases, with 14 bases between. This CDR3 spans 15 amino acids. CDR3 nucleotide sequence: TGTGCCAGCAGCTTAGGGGTTGGCGGGGGGCAGCCCCAGCATTTT. Translation gives CASSLGVGGGQPQHF. Full variable domain (missing parts from reference TRBV7-2 and TRBJ1-5): GAGVSQSPSNKVTEKGKDVELRCDPISGHTALYWYRQSLGQGLEFLIYFQGNSAPDKSGLPSDRFSAERTGGSVSTLTIQRTQQEDSAVYLCASSLGVGGGQPQHFGDGTRLSIL.

This clone was recorded only once. V usage is TRBV2 and J usage is TRBJ2-5; the match to TRBD2 covers 8 bases. V lost 8 bases and J lost 5; bases outside the gene matches: 7. Germline CDR1 is SNHLY and CDR2 is FYNNEI. The CDR3 consists of 13 residues. The CDR3 nucleotides are TGTGCCAGCGGGCCAGCGGGGGCGGAGACCCAGTACTTC. Translation: CASGPAGAETQYF.

The V call is TRBV19, the J call TRBJ1-2; tentatively, D is TRBD1 (6 bases). This CDR3 is built from 12 residues. Germline lookup yields CDR1 LNHDA and CDR2 SQIVND (reference sequence). V lost 9 bases, J lost 12 bases, and 20 bases lay in between. The CDR3 sequence: CASRGSSLGDTF. The CDR3 DNA follows: TGTGCCAGCAGGGGCAGTAGCTTAGGAGACACCTTC. The variable domain in full, completed from reference TRBV19 and TRBJ1-2, reads DGGITQSPKYLFRKEGQNVTLSCEQNLNHDAMYWYRQDPGQGLRLIYYSQIVNDFQKGDIAEGYSVSREKKESFPLTVTSAQKNPTAFYLCASRGSSLGDTFGSGTRLTVV.

The chain is built from TRBV11-3 and TRBJ1-1, with TRBD1 identical over 10 bases. This CDR3 has 18 residues. The germline V gene encodes CDR1 SGHNT and CDR2 YENEEA. V dropped 3 bases and J dropped 0; count of bases not matched to a gene: 10. This CDR3 reads CASSFSGTGANLNTEAFF. The CDR3 DNA reads TGTGCCAGCAGCTTTTCCGGGACAGGGGCGAACTTGAACACTGAAGCTTTCTTT.

This chain uses TRBV6-6 with TRBJ1-5, with TRBD1 matching 7 bases. The CDR3 loop spans 16 amino acids. V shed 2 bases and J 5 bases; nucleotides not matched to a gene: 9. In germline, CDR1 is MNHNY, CDR2 SVGAGI (reference sequence). The CDR3 protein is CASSYGQTDRHQPQHF. In DNA form, the CDR3 reads TGTGCCAGCAGTTACGGGCAGACGGACAGGCATCAGCCCCAGCATTTT.